This T cell receptor (beta chain) was recovered during a study of post-analysis software for immune sequencing data. Study-wide results and limits: Roughly five TRBV segments, including TRBV5-6, TRBV5-1 and TRBV20-1, were more frequent in patients than controls.

This clonotype appeared a single time. No antigen is known for it. Each TCR beta cDNA library carried unique molecular identifiers. Each CDR3 protein is one row after TCRdb ran MiXCR on the PCR reads. This sample has some 370,000 distinct CDR3 sequences, with roughly 36% found just once. V lost 10 bases and J lost 7, with 25 bases in between. The CDR3 spans 15 residues. CDR1 and CDR2 (germline): SGHVS, FQNEAQ. The source is a girl between 10 and 17 years old with multiple sclerosis. The sample consisted of blood. J is TRBJ1-2 and V is TRBV7-8; D remains ambiguous. DNA of the CDR3: TGTGCCATCAGTGACCCTACCGGAGATTTTAGTGGCTACACCTTC. It encodes CAISDPTGDFSGYTF.